This T cell receptor (beta chain) was sequenced for a study of CD8 T cells in Susac syndrome. CDR1 and CDR2 (germline): LGHDT, YNNKEL (reference sequence). The CDR3 loop spans 16 amino acids. After removal of 3 bases from V and 7 bases from J, the junction contained 10 bases not matched to a gene. Sequencing of TCR beta, carried out with a high-throughput approach, was applied to CD8+ and CD4+ T cells from the blood. TEMRA cells were FACS-enriched, with CD8+ and CD4+ T cells isolated negatively. The RNA, roughly 0.45 to 1 ug, was put through reverse transcription using random hexamers. An immunoSEQ multiplex PCR generated amplified TCR beta CDR3 products spanning 54 Vbeta and 13 Jbeta. Each CDR3 protein gets one entry after TCRdb re-called the immunoSEQ multiplex PCR reads with MiXCR. This sample has 70,000 to 100,000 distinct CDR3 sequences, with about 93% found just once.

The TCR sequence derives from a human donor in good health. V gene TRBV3-1 combines with J gene TRBJ2-1; TRBD1 aligns across 9 bases. Sequences were obtained from CD8+ T cells from PBMCs. CDR3 nucleotides: TGTGCCAGCAGCCAGGAGACAGGGGGATACCTTAATGAGCAGTTCTTC. Its protein is CASSQETGGYLNEQFF.